This TCR beta chain emerged from a study of Tregs in tolerant kidney transplant recipients. For the study at large: Mixed chimerism was transient after nonmyeloablative marrow transplants from related graft donors.

TCRdb's table, derived via immunoSEQ multiplex PCR, lists solely in-frame clones and lacks some. The sample has more than 60,000 clones, 85% to 90% seen once. Trimming at V came to 3 bases and at J to 6 bases, leaving 19 bases not matched to a gene. This CDR3 region has 19 residues. The V gene's germline CDR1 is SNHLY and CDR2 FYNNEI. The sequences come from CD4+ T cells from blood, collected before the transplant. The sequence was obtained from a human donor who received a combined kidney and bone marrow transplant. The chain joins TRBV2 to TRBJ2-7; 11 nucleotides line up with TRBD2. The CDR3 DNA reads TGTGCCAGCAGTGACCCCGAATTCTCCGGGACTAGCGGCCGTCGCGAGCAGTACTTC. This sequence encodes CASSDPEFSGTSGRREQYF. Drawing the rest from reference TRBV2 and TRBJ2-7, the complete variable domain is EPEVTQTPSHQVTQMGQEVILRCVPISNHLYFYWYRQILGQKVEFLVSFYNNEISEKSEIFDDQFSVERPDGSNFTLKIRSTKLEDSAMYFCASSDPEFSGTSGRREQYFGPGTRLTVT.